Listed below are T cell receptor beta chains from one sample, sequenced in a study of T cell responses to AZD1222 COVID-19 vaccine. Some clones are missing from TCRdb's copy, which holds only in-frame ones; the method was immunoSEQ multiplex PCR. The table shows 95,000 to 100,000 clones, with 86% occurring only once. The sequenced sample was peripheral blood, obtained on day 0 of AZD1222 vaccination. The origin of the receptors is an adult in good health. Both conserved end residues are part of each CDR3. A D gene is named only where the DNA matches it firmly. Clone size is given for some rows only: seen once, a few or many times, or a class if the clone is expanded.

d_call	j_call	clone_size	v_call	cdr3_nt	cdr3_aa
-	TRBJ1-1	-	TRBV10-3	TGTGCCATCAGGCGGGGTCAGGGAGCTAACACTGAAGCTTTCTTT	CAIRRGQGANTEAFF
TRBD1	TRBJ1-2	-	TRBV28	TGTGCCAGCAGTTCCCGACAGGGAAAGTATGGCTACACCTTC	CASSSRQGKYGYTF
TRBD2	TRBJ2-1	-	TRBV4-1	TGCGCCAGCAGCCAAGACCCTAGCGGGAGCTCCTACAATGAGCAGTTCTTC	CASSQDPSGSSYNEQFF
-	TRBJ1-1	-	TRBV6-5	TGTGCCAGCAGCCTACAGGTGGTGAACACTGAAGCTTTCTTT	CASSLQVVNTEAFF
TRBD2	TRBJ2-1	-	TRBV2	TGTGCCAGCAGTGAAGCGGGACTAGCGGGCTCCTACAATGAGCAGTTCTTC	CASSEAGLAGSYNEQFF
-	TRBJ2-1	-	TRBV7-3	TGTGCCAGCAGTCGCCGAGGGACTTCTGAGCAGTTCTTC	CASSRRGTSEQFF
-	TRBJ2-5	-	TRBV7-2	TGTGCCAGCAGCTTAGATAGCACACGTCAAGAGACCCAGTACTTC	CASSLDSTRQETQYF
TRBD1	TRBJ1-3	once	TRBV4-1	TGCGCCAGCAGCCAAGATCAGGTCTTTCGACAGGGAGCCGGAAACACCATATATTTT	CASSQDQVFRQGAGNTIYF
-	TRBJ1-1	-	TRBV6-5	TGTGCCAGCTCACCGGACGGGCGGGCTTTCTTT	CASSPDGRAFF
-	TRBJ1-4	-	TRBV30	TGTGCCTGGGTTGGGGAGGCCGGTGAAAAACTGTTTTTT	CAWVGEAGEKLFF
-	TRBJ1-2	-	TRBV30	TGTGCCTGGAGTGGGAGAGGAATAAGCGTTAACTATGGCTACACCTTC	CAWSGRGISVNYGYTF
-	TRBJ1-1	once	TRBV12-3/TRBV12-4	TGTGCCAGCAGCCCCGTACGTGCCAGGGAAGCTTTCTTT	CASSPVRAREAFF
TRBD1	TRBJ1-2	few	TRBV19	TGTGCCAGTAGTGTTCGTCCCGGGACAGGGGTTGGCTACACCTTC	CASSVRPGTGVGYTF
TRBD1	TRBJ1-4	-	TRBV30	TGTGCCTGGAGTCGACTACAGGGGGCAGTGGGGGAAAAACTGTTTTTT	CAWSRLQGAVGEKLFF
TRBD1	TRBJ2-7	medium-sized	TRBV11-2	TGTGCCAGCAGCCCCGGGGACAGCGGCGTCGGGCAGTACTTC	CASSPGDSGVGQYF
-	TRBJ2-7	-	TRBV4-1	TGCGCCAGCAGCCAAGCCGGGGGACAGACCTACGAGCAGTACTTC	CASSQAGGQTYEQYF
-	TRBJ1-1	-	TRBV28	TGTGCCAGCAGTTTATTAAATACTGAAGCTTTCTTT	CASSLLNTEAFF
-	TRBJ1-1	-	TRBV4-2	TGTGCCAGCAGCCAAGAGAAAGGGAGGGAAACTGAAGCTTTCTTT	CASSQEKGRETEAFF
-	TRBJ1-2	-	TRBV29-1	TGCAGCGTTGAGGGAACGAGTCATCATCCTAACTATGGCTACACCTTC	CSVEGTSHHPNYGYTF
-	TRBJ1-1	-	TRBV4-3	TGCGCCAGCAGCCAAGTCGCCAGGGACACTGAAGCTTTCTTT	CASSQVARDTEAFF
-	TRBJ2-3	-	TRBV3-1/TRBV3-2	TGTGCCAGCAGCCAAGGAGGGGGGCCCAACACAGATACGCAGTATTTT	CASSQGGGPNTDTQYF
-	TRBJ2-1	-	TRBV7-2	TGTGCCAGCAGGCCCGGGGGCTCCTACAATGAGCAGTTCTTC	CASRPGGSYNEQFF
-	TRBJ2-3	once	TRBV29-1	TGCAGCGTTGAGGCTACTGGCACAGATACGCAGTATTTT	CSVEATGTDTQYF
-	TRBJ2-3	-	TRBV27	TGTGCCAGCAGTTACGGAATAGAGGGGACTGATACGCAGTATTTT	CASSYGIEGTDTQYF
-	TRBJ2-1	-	TRBV7-9	TGTGCCAGCAGCTTAGGGACCCCTCGATCGGATCAGTTCTTC	CASSLGTPRSDQFF
-	TRBJ1-4	-	TRBV7-2	TGTGCCAGCAGCCCCCGACAGCCAAATAATGAAAAACTGTTTTTT	CASSPRQPNNEKLFF
-	TRBJ1-1	-	TRBV6-6	TGTGCCAGCAGTTACTCGAAGGAGCTGAACACTGAAGCTTTCTTT	CASSYSKELNTEAFF
-	TRBJ2-2	few	TRBV5-1	TGCGCCAGCAGGGGAGGACAGTCAACGAACACCGGGGAGCTGTTTTTT	CASRGGQSTNTGELFF
-	TRBJ2-1	-	TRBV7-2	TGTGCCAGCAGCTTAGCCGCATGGGGGCAGTTCTTC	CASSLAAWGQFF
-	TRBJ1-1	-	TRBV29-1	TGCAGCGTTGGGCAGCCCCTGAACACTGAAGCTTTCTTT	CSVGQPLNTEAFF
TRBD1	TRBJ1-1	-	TRBV5-4	TGTGCCAGCACCGTACTAGGGGGCGGGAACACTGAAGCTTTCTTT	CASTVLGGGNTEAFF
-	TRBJ2-2	-	TRBV7-9	TGTGCCAGCAGCTTAACGGGAACCGGGGAGCTGTTTTTT	CASSLTGTGELFF
-	TRBJ1-3	once	TRBV5-4	TGTGCCAGCAGCGTGGGCCCCTACTCTGGAAACACCATATATTTT	CASSVGPYSGNTIYF
TRBD1	TRBJ2-4	-	TRBV29-1	TGCAGCGTACGACAGGGTAGGGGACCAGGGATAGCCAAAAACATTCAGTACTTC	CSVRQGRGPGIAKNIQYF
-	TRBJ2-7	-	TRBV5-4	TGTGCCAGCAAGTGGCAGGGAAGGGACGAGCAGTACTTC	CASKWQGRDEQYF
-	TRBJ2-7	-	TRBV6-2/TRBV6-3	TGTGCCAGCAGTTCCGCTTGGTCCTACGAGCAGTACTTC	CASSSAWSYEQYF
-	TRBJ2-1	-	TRBV19	TGTGCCAGTAGTATTCAGACGACTCCCCACAATGAGCAGTTCTTC	CASSIQTTPHNEQFF
-	TRBJ2-4	-	TRBV7-4	TGTGCCAGCAGAATACCCTCACTAGCCAAAAACATTCAGTACTTC	CASRIPSLAKNIQYF
TRBD2	TRBJ2-3	-	TRBV15	TGTGCCACCAGCAGAGATCCCCCTGGGACTAGCGGGAGGGCCCAGCGAGATACGCAGTATTTT	CATSRDPPGTSGRAQRDTQYF
-	TRBJ1-2	-	TRBV6-5	TGTGCCAGCAGTTACCTGGGTGTGGAACGGACAGATGGCTACACCTTC	CASSYLGVERTDGYTF
TRBD1	TRBJ1-4	-	TRBV24-1	TGTGCCACCAGTGATCCAGGGGGAACTAATGAAAAACTGTTTTTT	CATSDPGGTNEKLFF
-	TRBJ1-1	-	TRBV19	TGTGCCAGTAGTATGGCAGGGGAGTACACTGAAGCTTTCTTT	CASSMAGEYTEAFF
TRBD1	TRBJ1-2	-	TRBV7-9	TGTGCCAGCACCCTTGAGGGGGCGATGGGCTACACCTTC	CASTLEGAMGYTF
-	TRBJ1-3	-	TRBV12-1	TGTGCCACCGGGGAGGTAGGGGGACCGGGAAACACCATATATTTT	CATGEVGGPGNTIYF
-	TRBJ1-3	-	TRBV19	TGTGCCACTCAGGGCTCTGGAAACACCATATATTTT	CATQGSGNTIYF
TRBD1	TRBJ1-1	-	TRBV18	TGTGCCAGCTCGTCGACAGGGAAGGGCGCTGAAGCTTTCTTT	CASSSTGKGAEAFF
-	TRBJ1-2	once	TRBV18	TGTGCCAGCTCACCATCCCAGGGTGGTTATGGCTACACCTTC	CASSPSQGGYGYTF
-	TRBJ1-2	-	TRBV4-1	TGCGCCAGCAGCCAAGGGGGTATAGGGTCTGCGGGCTACACCTTC	CASSQGGIGSAGYTF
TRBD2	TRBJ2-1	once	TRBV5-6	TGTGCCAGCAGCGGGGAGGGCTTTGAGCAGTTCTTC	CASSGEGFEQFF